The 3 T cell receptor beta chains in this list originate from one sample, sequenced in a study of T-cell reconstitution after alpha-beta-depleted transplantation in children (TCRdb year 2016). What the treatment or condition label conveys for this sample: allogeneic hematopoietic cell transplantation with graft depleted of TCRalphabeta T cells and CD19 B cells. To prepare the library, PCR was applied. Instrument used: Illumina HiSeq 2500. To normalize quantification of the TCRbeta repertoire, the TCR libraries were built with molecular barcoding that relied on unique molecular identifiers. Using fastp trimming at Q25 and MiXCR clonotype assembly, TCRdb reanalyzed the public sequencing data and kept in-frame beta chains. Every CDR3 protein is listed once, alongside the most common genes and DNA of its rows. A total of about 980,000 distinct CDR3 sequences appear in this sample, about 26% of them only once. The ten largest account for roughly 28% of the sample.

The source was PBMCs, mostly from graft donor cells, collected 360 days after TCRalphabeta/CD19-depleted stem cell transplant. Receptor source: a boy under two years old who had a stem cell transplant for SCID, so the T cells may come from the graft donor.

This clonotype was detected a few times. V gene TRBV19 combines with J gene TRBJ2-7, with D perhaps TRBD2 (5 bases). The V gene lost 5 bases and the J gene lost 9 bases, with 14 bases spanning the gap. CDR3 length: 12 residues. The germline CDR1 and CDR2 sequences are LNHDA and SQIVND (reference sequence). CDR3 sequence (DNA): TGTGCCAGTAGTGGCAGCGGTATTGTGCAGTACTTC. It codes for CASSGSGIVQYF.

This clonotype was counted between two and nine times. This chain links TRBV18 with TRBJ2-2; TRBD1 aligns across 7 bases. Per the germline V gene, CDR1 is KGHSH and CDR2 is LQKENI. This CDR3 is built from 16 residues. V trimming: 1 base; J trimming: 1 base; junction bases outside the gene matches: 3. The CDR3 coding sequence is TGTGCCAGCTCACCACAGGGGGCGATGAACACCGGGGAGCTGTTTTTT. This codes for CASSPQGAMNTGELFF.

The V call is TRBV28, the J call TRBJ2-7; D remains ambiguous. The CDR3 is 13 residues long. V was trimmed by 7 bases and J by 1 base, leaving 11 bases between them. Germline V CDR1 and CDR2: MDHEN, SYDVKM. The CDR3 DNA follows: TGTGCCAGCACCCCGCAAAGGTCCTACGAGCAGTACTTC. Translating gives CASTPQRSYEQYF.